The 13 T cell receptor beta chains below all came from one sample that was sequenced in a study of T cells of healthy individuals. MiXCR, run by TCRdb on the 5' RACE reads, gives a single entry per CDR3 protein. The data contain 55,000 to 65,000 distinct CDR3 sequences, roughly 16% of them singletons. All receptors come from a human donor in good health.

This chain joins TRBV6-2 or TRBV6-3 and TRBJ2-7; D call uncertain. Per the germline V gene, CDR1 is MNHEY and CDR2 is SVGEGT. This CDR3 spans 15 amino acids. Trimming cost V 6 bases and J 3 bases, with 18 bases left between them. The CDR3 region is CASRSGSSGYYEQYF. CDR3 DNA: TGTGCCAGCAGGTCCGGCAGTTCGGGCTACTACGAGCAGTACTTC.

This clonotype was detected a few times. V gene TRBV15 combines with J gene TRBJ2-5; 7 bases fit TRBD2. The CDR3 loop spans 15 amino acids. Germline trimming cut 0 bases from V and 5 bases from J; bases unmatched to any gene: 6. CDR1 and CDR2 (germline): LNHNV, YYDKDF (reference sequence). Written as DNA, the CDR3 is TGTGCCACCAGCAGAGATAACCTGGGGGGGGAGACCCAGTACTTC. Translating it yields CATSRDNLGGETQYF.

In this sample, this clonotype turned up many times. The rearrangement uses TRBV12-5 and TRBJ1-2, with TRBD1 matching over 7 bases. Trimming removed 2 bases from V and 8 bases from J; junction bases left unmatched: 8. Germline V gene data show CDR1 as LGHNT and CDR2 as FRNRAP. This CDR3 has 14 residues. The CDR3 region has the DNA TGTGCTAGTGGTTTGTCCGGGACAGATGTCGGCTACACCTTC. It specifies CASGLSGTDVGYTF.

The V call is TRBV12-3 or TRBV12-4, the J call TRBJ1-5; D call uncertain. V was pared by 5 bases and J by 2 bases, with 19 bases between. This CDR3 has 17 residues. This CDR3 is CASSPVRGSRGNQPQHF. The CDR3 coding sequence is TGTGCCAGCAGTCCGGTTCGAGGGTCGAGGGGCAATCAGCCCCAGCATTTT.

The chain combines TRBV12-3 or TRBV12-4 with TRBJ2-1; the match to TRBD2 covers 7 bases. V trimming: 9 bases; J trimming: 7 bases; junction bases outside the gene matches: 9. CDR3 length: 13 amino acids. The DNA for the CDR3 is TGTGCCAGTGGGGACTACTCTTTAAATGAGCAGTTCTTC. Its translation: CASGDYSLNEQFF.

In this sample, this clonotype turned up a few times. The rearrangement joins TRBV5-6 to TRBJ1-1; D not resolved. CDR3 size: 14 residues. With 2 bases removed from V and 3 bases from J, the gap between germline ends came to 11 bases. CDR1 is SGHDT, CDR2 YYEEEE, per germline. CDR3 sequence: CASSFPGRDTEAFF. DNA for the CDR3: TGTGCCAGCAGCTTCCCGGGCCGTGACACTGAAGCTTTCTTT.

This sequence joins TRBV10-3 and TRBJ2-1; TRBD2 aligns across 15 bases. This CDR3 spans 15 amino acids. Germline lookup yields CDR1 ENHRY and CDR2 SYGVKD. Trimming at V came to 10 bases and at J to 10 bases, leaving 11 bases not matched to a gene. In nucleotides, the CDR3 is TGTGCCACTTTTCCGGGACTAGCGGGGGGAGGGGAGCAGTTCTTC. It specifies CATFPGLAGGGEQFF.

The CDR3 here is CASTGLSSYEQYF. Written as DNA, the CDR3 is TGTGCCAGCACGGGTTTAAGCTCCTACGAGCAGTACTTC. The chain links TRBV28 to TRBJ2-7; D not certain. Germline V gives CDR1 MDHEN, CDR2 SYDVKM. Trimming pared 7 bases from V and 0 bases from J, leaving 10 bases between. The CDR3 has 13 residues.

The chain links TRBV3-1 to TRBJ1-1; TRBD1 might be the D (6 bases). The CDR3 is made up of 14 amino acids. Trimming removed 1 base at V and 6 bases at J, with 12 bases between. The germline V gene encodes CDR1 LGHDT and CDR2 YNNKEL (reference sequence). In DNA form, the CDR3 reads TGTGCCAGCAGCCAAGTTGCACAGGGAGCTGAAGCTTTCTTT. It specifies CASSQVAQGAEAFF.

V and J are TRBV4-3 and TRBJ1-1; D not resolved. The germline V gene encodes CDR1 LGHNA and CDR2 YSLEER. This CDR3 spans 14 amino acids. V lost 0 bases and J lost 3, with 8 bases in between. CDR3 protein: CASSQEVSYTEAFF. In DNA form, the CDR3 reads TGCGCCAGCAGCCAAGAAGTCAGCTACACTGAAGCTTTCTTT.

The CDR3: CASSVAPTGNYGYTF. In nucleotides, the CDR3 is TGTGCCAGCAGCGTGGCTCCAACTGGGAACTATGGCTACACCTTC. V is TRBV9 and J is TRBJ1-2; D is unresolved. The CDR3 length is 15 residues. CDR1 is SGDLS, CDR2 YYNGEE, per germline. V gave up 2 bases and J gave up 2 bases, with 13 bases separating them.

This clonotype was detected ten times or more. The chain combines TRBV4-1 with TRBJ1-5; TRBD1 matches at 11 bases. Per the germline V gene, CDR1 is MGHRA and CDR2 is YSYEKL. The CDR3 is made up of 19 amino acids. Unmatched junction bases numbered 15, after V lost 3 bases and J lost 5 bases. The CDR3 DNA reads as TGCGCCAGCAGCCAGTCCCATCGGGCGGGACAGGGGGAATATCAGCCCCAGCATTTT. This codes for CASSQSHRAGQGEYQPQHF.

In this sample, this clonotype turned up a few times. This chain links TRBV2 with TRBJ2-1; no firm D call. Trimming took off 1 base at V and 9 bases at J, with 10 bases between the two ends. Germline assignment: CDR1 SNHLY and CDR2 FYNNEI. This CDR3 comprises 13 residues. The CDR3 region is CASSEVPSTEQFF. In nucleotides, the CDR3 is TGTGCCAGCAGTGAAGTTCCCTCAACTGAGCAGTTCTTC.